Listed below are T cell receptor beta chains from one sample, sequenced in a study of T cell responses to AZD1222 COVID-19 vaccine. Sequenced by immunoSEQ multiplex PCR; TCRdb stores in-frame clones only, minus some. The repertoire includes 95,000 to 100,000 clones, around nine tenths of them detected once, and more than 15% sits in the top ten. Sequences were derived from peripheral blood, sampled 28 days after the second AZD1222 dose. All receptors come from an adult who received the AZD1222 COVID-19 vaccine. The CDR3 runs from the conserved cysteine through the conserved F or W. The D gene is left open where the match is weak. Size values are once, few and many counts, or a class for expanded clones, and some rows have none.

-	TRBV9	TRBJ2-6	few	TGTGCCAGCAGCGTAGGGAGGGGCTCTGGGGCCAACGTCCTGACTTTC	CASSVGRGSGANVLTF
-	TRBV30	TRBJ1-5	-	TGTGCCTGGAGTCAGGGGCTCCGCAATCAGCCCCAGCATTTT	CAWSQGLRNQPQHF
-	TRBV7-3	TRBJ2-2	-	TGTGCCAGCAGCTTAGTAGCTGGGAACACCGGGGAGCTGTTTTTT	CASSLVAGNTGELFF
-	TRBV18	TRBJ2-2	once	TGTGCCAGCTCACCACGAGAGGGCGCCGGGGAGCTGTTTTTT	CASSPREGAGELFF
-	TRBV9	TRBJ2-7	-	TGTGCCAGCAGCTCCCGTCTTGGTAACGAGCAGTACTTC	CASSSRLGNEQYF
-	TRBV28	TRBJ2-7	-	TGTGCCAGCAGTCTTATTTCCCGGGACAATTCGGGGGAGCAGTACTTC	CASSLISRDNSGEQYF
-	TRBV18	TRBJ2-7	-	TGTGCCAGCTCACCGGCAGACAGTCTGGATTCCGAGCAGTACTTC	CASSPADSLDSEQYF
-	TRBV28	TRBJ2-7	-	TGTGCCAGCAGTTTATTAAGGGCACGCCAGACCGCGGGGCAGTACTTC	CASSLLRARQTAGQYF
-	TRBV10-1	TRBJ2-6	-	TGCGCCAGCAGTGAGGCTGGGGCCAACGTCCTGACTTTC	CASSEAGANVLTF
TRBD1	TRBV12-5	TRBJ1-1	few	TGTGCTAGTGGTTTGGTACTTGGACAGGGGTCAGGTGAAGCTTTCTTT	CASGLVLGQGSGEAFF
-	TRBV18	TRBJ1-5	-	TGTGCCAGCTCCAAAGAGGGTAGGGATCAGCCCCAGCATTTT	CASSKEGRDQPQHF
-	TRBV6-5	TRBJ2-7	-	TGTGCCAGCAGGGATGCCGGGGGCGCCTACGAGCAGTACTTC	CASRDAGGAYEQYF
-	TRBV21-1	TRBJ1-5	once	TGTGCCACCGTAACCCAGGGGGCGGATAGCAATCAGCCCCAGCATTTT	CATVTQGADSNQPQHF
-	TRBV6-5	TRBJ1-2	-	TGTGCCAGCAGTTACTCGAACAGGCCCTGGGGCTACACCTTC	CASSYSNRPWGYTF
-	TRBV30	TRBJ1-1	-	TGTGCCTGGAGTGTACTTCCAGAGTATGAAGCTTTCTTT	CAWSVLPEYEAFF
TRBD2	TRBV9	TRBJ2-2	-	TGTGCCAGCAGGCAAACACTCGGGGGGTACACCGGGGAGCTGTTTTTT	CASRQTLGGYTGELFF
TRBD2	TRBV15	TRBJ2-7	-	TGTGCCACCAGCGATTATCTCCTACCAAGCGGGAGGAAATACGAGCAGTACTTC	CATSDYLLPSGRKYEQYF
-	TRBV11-1	TRBJ1-4	-	TGTGCCAGCCGCGGGGTCGTCGGGAAGGGCCCAGGAAAACTGTTTTTT	CASRGVVGKGPGKLFF
-	TRBV6-6	TRBJ1-1	-	TGTGCCAGCGCCCGACAGAACCTGAACACTGAAGCTTTCTTT	CASARQNLNTEAFF
TRBD2	TRBV4-2	TRBJ2-5	-	TGTGCCAGCAGCCAAGGACTAGCGGGAGGGGAAGAGACCCAGTACTTC	CASSQGLAGGEETQYF
-	TRBV5-5	TRBJ1-1	-	TGTGCCAGCAGTTTTACCCAGAACACTGAAGCTTTCTTT	CASSFTQNTEAFF
-	TRBV2	TRBJ1-2	-	TGTGCCAGCAGTGATCCTGAGGGGATTAAACGATACACCTTC	CASSDPEGIKRYTF
-	TRBV19	TRBJ2-7	-	TGTGCCAGTAGTCGGGGAAGGCACGAGCAGTACTTC	CASSRGRHEQYF
-	TRBV18	TRBJ1-2	-	TGTGCCAGCTCACTCGACAGAGATGGCTACACCTTC	CASSLDRDGYTF
-	TRBV6-5	TRBJ1-3	-	TGTGCCAGCAGTTACTCCCGTCCGGGGGGAAACACCATATATTTT	CASSYSRPGGNTIYF
-	TRBV16	TRBJ1-2	few	TGTGCCAGCAGCCAATCAAATGCTTGGACAGAGTTTGGCTACACCTTC	CASSQSNAWTEFGYTF
TRBD2	TRBV3-1/TRBV3-2	TRBJ2-7	-	TGTGCCAGCAGCCGTCTAGCGGGCCCCGAGCAGTACTTC	CASSRLAGPEQYF
TRBD1	TRBV23-1	TRBJ1-1	once	TGCGCCAGCAGTCAGAACGGGACAGCAAACACTGAAGCTTTCTTT	CASSQNGTANTEAFF
TRBD2	TRBV18	TRBJ2-1	-	TGTGCCGCATTACTAGCGGGAGGATACAATGAGCAGTTCTTC	CAALLAGGYNEQFF
-	TRBV7-9	TRBJ1-5	-	TGTGCCAGCAGCTTAGAGGGCGGGGGCCGGAATCAGCCCCAGCATTTT	CASSLEGGGRNQPQHF